This passage covers 31 T cell receptor beta chains from one sample sequenced in a study of T cell responses to AZD1222 COVID-19 vaccine. Sequenced by immunoSEQ multiplex PCR; TCRdb stores in-frame clones only, minus some. The sample includes about 93,000 clones, about 86% of them seen just once. Source: peripheral blood, taken on day 0 of AZD1222 vaccination. The receptors originated from an adult in good health.

CDR3 region: CASTVGQGASQPQHF. CDR3 bases: TGTGCCAGTACCGTGGGACAGGGGGCGAGTCAGCCCCAGCATTTT. The chain combines TRBV19 with TRBJ1-5; 12 nucleotides line up with TRBD1. CDR3 length equals 15 residues. Trimming removed 7 bases from V and 6 bases from J; junction bases left unmatched: 7. The germline V gene has CDR1 LNHDA and CDR2 SQIVND (reference sequence).

This clone was detected once. The chain has TRBV15 and TRBJ2-5, with TRBD1 matching 7 bases. The CDR3 runs 14 residues. V lost 0 bases and J lost 3; bases outside the gene matches: 1. Germline CDR1 and CDR2: LNHNV and YYDKDF (reference sequence). CDR3 protein: CATSREDRKETQYF. The CDR3 coding sequence is TGTGCCACCAGCAGAGAGGACAGGAAAGAGACCCAGTACTTC.

There are a few counts of this clone. The chain has TRBV7-9 and TRBJ1-1; 7 bases fit TRBD1. The CDR3 sequence is 14 residues long. CDR1 is SEHNR, CDR2 FQNEAQ, per germline (reference sequence). V trimming: 6 bases; J trimming: 3 bases; junction bases outside the gene matches: 7. CDR3 sequence reads: CASRSTGSDTEAFF. The CDR3, as DNA: TGTGCCAGCAGGTCGACAGGGAGTGACACTGAAGCTTTCTTT.

The chain joins TRBV5-6 to TRBJ2-7; D may be TRBD2 (7 bases). The CDR3 spans 15 residues. V lost 1 base to trimming and J lost 2 bases, with 13 bases between them. CDR1 is SGHDT and CDR2 is YYEEEE in the germline V gene. The CDR3 nucleotides are TGTGCCAGCAGCTTGTTCGGCGGGGGCCCCTACGAGCAGTACTTC. Its translation: CASSLFGGGPYEQYF. The full variable domain, with the rest looked up from reference TRBV5-6 and TRBJ2-7, is DAGVTQSPTHLIKTRGQQVTLRCSPKSGHDTVSWYQQALGQGPQFIFQYYEEEERQRGNFPDRFSGHQFPNYSSELNVNALLLGDSALYLCASSLFGGGPYEQYFGPGTRLTVT.

The chain couples TRBV3-1 (or the pseudogene TRBV3-2) to TRBJ1-1, with 9 bases lining up with TRBD1. Germline V CDR1 and CDR2: LGHDT, YNNKEL (reference sequence). The V segment lost 4 bases and the J segment 2 bases; nucleotides outside the gene matches: 5. The CDR3 sequence is 15 residues long. The DNA of the CDR3 is TGTGCCAGCAGCCTCACGACAGGGGGAAACACTGAAGCTTTCTTT. Translating it yields CASSLTTGGNTEAFF.

The rearrangement links TRBV27 to TRBJ2-7; D is possibly TRBD1 (5 bases). Trimming shortened V by 3 bases and J by 2 bases, and 14 bases separated the two germline ends. The V gene's germline CDR1 is MNHEY and CDR2 SMNVEV (reference sequence). The CDR3 loop spans 15 amino acids. CDR3 DNA sequence: TGTGCCAGCAGTTTCTCGGTCCAGGGTCCCTACGAGCAGTACTTC. It yields the protein CASSFSVQGPYEQYF.

The chain links TRBV11-3 to TRBJ1-1, with a weak D call TRBD1 (6 bases). V was clipped by 4 bases and J by 0 bases, with 12 bases between them. Looked up from germline, CDR1 is SGHNT and CDR2 is YENEEA. CDR3 length equals 15 residues. In nucleotides, the CDR3 is TGTGCCAGCAGCTCGAGGGGGACCTTGAACACTGAAGCTTTCTTT. Protein product: CASSSRGTLNTEAFF.

The genes are TRBV6-5 and TRBJ1-5; the D is unclear. V lost 4 bases and J lost 7, with 11 bases in between. CDR3 size: 13 residues. Germline values: CDR1 MNHEY, CDR2 SVGAGI. CDR3 protein: CASSSIRGQPQHF. For the CDR3, the DNA is TGTGCCAGCAGTTCGATCAGAGGCCAGCCCCAGCATTTT.

CDR3 region: CASSSQTGDYGYTF. The CDR3, as DNA: TGTGCCAGCAGTTCCCAGACAGGGGACTATGGCTACACCTTC. The chain employs TRBV27 and TRBJ1-2, with TRBD1 identical over 8 bases. There are 14 residues in the CDR3. Germline loops: CDR1 MNHEY, CDR2 SMNVEV (reference sequence). The V and J ends lost 4 bases and 3 bases, in that order; junction bases with no gene match: 4.

The chain uses TRBV5-4 and TRBJ1-3; weak D call: TRBD1 (6 bases). The CDR3 totals 15 residues. From germline, CDR1 is SGHNT and CDR2 YYREEE (reference sequence). Trimming removed 4 bases from V and 1 base from J, with 12 bases in between. CDR3 nucleotides: TGTGCCAGCAGCCCGTGGACAGCATCTGGAAACACCATATATTTT. Translation: CASSPWTASGNTIYF.

The CDR3 spells CASSVTGGGGYEQYF. CDR3 DNA: TGTGCCAGCAGCGTTACAGGGGGCGGTGGCTACGAGCAGTACTTC. This chain connects TRBV13 to TRBJ2-7; 9 nucleotides align to TRBD1. V was pared by 5 bases and J by 3 bases, with 8 bases of the junction left unmatched. The CDR3 contains 15 residues. CDR1 is PRHDT and CDR2 is FYEKMQ in the germline V gene (reference sequence).

V is TRBV7-9 and J is TRBJ1-1; a possible D gene is TRBD1 (5 bases). The V and J ends lost 5 bases and 0 bases respectively, with 7 bases between them. From germline, CDR1 is SEHNR and CDR2 FQNEAQ (reference sequence). This CDR3 region has 13 residues. The CDR3 here is CASSPTVNTEAFF. CDR3 bases: TGTGCCAGCAGCCCGACAGTGAACACTGAAGCTTTCTTT.

V and J are TRBV7-9 and TRBJ1-1; 8 nucleotides match TRBD1. The CDR3 contains 14 residues. Germline lookup yields CDR1 SEHNR and CDR2 FQNEAQ (reference sequence). With V trimmed by 1 base and J by 12 bases, 10 bases remained unmatched. The CDR3, as DNA: TGTGCCAGCAGCTTAGTGTATCAGGGGGCGGAAACTTTCTTT. Translation gives CASSLVYQGAETFF.

The CDR3 is CASSLGLAGITYEQYF. CDR3 nucleotides: TGTGCCAGCAGCCTGGGACTAGCGGGGATAACCTACGAGCAGTACTTC. The rearrangement links TRBV5-6 to TRBJ2-7; 13 bases fit TRBD2. Germline V lookup: CDR1 SGHDT, CDR2 YYEEEE. The CDR3 consists of 16 residues. The J segment lost 2 bases and the V segment lost 4 bases, leaving 6 bases of the junction unmatched.

The rearrangement joins TRBV10-1 to TRBJ2-6; no clear D. The CDR3 consists of 15 residues. Trimming pared 6 bases from V and 1 base from J, leaving 10 bases between. Germline V gene sequence: CDR1 WNHNN, CDR2 SYGVQD (reference sequence). The DNA for the CDR3 is TGCGCCAGCAGCAGGTGTTTGTCTGGGGCCAACGTCCTGACTTTC. Its translation: CASSRCLSGANVLTF.

The CDR3 nucleotides are TGTGCCAGCAGCCCGAAAGAGCGGGAGGGCGGCTACGAGCAGTACTTC. This sequence encodes CASSPKEREGGYEQYF. The J gene is TRBJ2-7, the V gene TRBV7-8, with 10 bases matching TRBD2. V shed 5 bases, J shed 3 bases, and the junction held 10 bases outside the gene matches. Per the germline V gene, CDR1 is SGHVS and CDR2 is FQNEAQ. This CDR3 spans 16 amino acids.

V and J are TRBV5-6 and TRBJ1-1; D is unclear. Germline CDR1 reads SGHDT; CDR2 reads YYEEEE. The V end was cut by 7 bases, the J end by 4 bases, with 11 bases between. The CDR3 totals 12 residues. The CDR3 protein is CASFGEPTEAFF. Written as DNA, the CDR3 is TGTGCCAGCTTTGGAGAGCCCACTGAAGCTTTCTTT.

The V gene is TRBV5-1, the J gene TRBJ1-6; no definite D call. With 3 bases removed from V and 7 bases from J, the gap between germline ends came to 14 bases. CDR1 is SGHRS, CDR2 YFSETQ, per germline. There are 15 residues in the CDR3. The CDR3 sequence is CASSSDGRLNSPLHF. CDR3 DNA: TGCGCCAGCAGCTCGGACGGACGTTTGAATTCACCCCTCCACTTT.

The chain recombines TRBV6-2 or TRBV6-3 with TRBJ2-3; D is uncertain. The CDR3 extends over 13 amino acids. V lost 3 bases to trimming and J lost 5 bases, with 9 bases between them. Germline assignment: CDR1 MNHEY and CDR2 SVGEGT. CDR3 bases: TGTGCCAGCAGTTATAACCCGGGAGATACGCAGTATTTT. Translating it yields CASSYNPGDTQYF.

This clone was observed once. This sequence joins TRBV30 and TRBJ1-2, with a weak D call TRBD1 (5 bases). CDR3 length: 13 residues. Germline CDR1 GTSNPN, CDR2 SVGIG (reference sequence). The V end lost 0 bases, the J end lost 7 bases, and 12 bases lay between the germline ends. The CDR3 sequence is CAWSVGLIGGYTF. The CDR3 DNA reads as TGTGCCTGGAGTGTGGGGCTTATCGGTGGCTACACCTTC. Combining the CDR3 with reference TRBV30 and TRBJ1-2 gives the whole variable domain SQTIHQWPATLVQPVGSPLSLECTVEGTSNPNLYWYRQAAGRGLQLLFYSVGIGQISSEVPQNLSASRPQDRQFILSSKKLLLSDSGFYLCAWSVGLIGGYTFGSGTRLTVV.

The chain carries TRBV6-5 and TRBJ2-2; 7 nucleotides agree with TRBD1. The CDR3 totals 14 residues. After removal of 6 bases from V and 4 bases from J, the junction contained 5 bases not matched to a gene. Germline V gene lookup returns CDR1 MNHEY and CDR2 SVGAGI. The CDR3 reads CASRHRGGTGELFF. The CDR3 DNA sequence: TGTGCCAGCAGACACAGGGGTGGCACCGGGGAGCTGTTTTTT.

J is TRBJ1-2 and V is TRBV15; D not certain. CDR3 length equals 12 residues. Between the trimmed V and J ends, which lost 0 bases and 7 bases, there was a span of 6 bases. The germline V gene has CDR1 LNHNV and CDR2 YYDKDF (reference sequence). The CDR3 loop is CATSRDTGGYTF. The CDR3 nucleotides read TGTGCCACCAGCAGAGATACGGGTGGCTACACCTTC.

V gene TRBV18 combines with J gene TRBJ2-2; D call uncertain. The CDR3 is made up of 16 amino acids. Germline V gene sequence: CDR1 KGHSH, CDR2 LQKENI. The V end was cut by 6 bases, the J end by 2 bases, with 16 bases between. The CDR3 reads CASSERKLQNTGELFF. In DNA, the CDR3 is TGTGCCAGCTCTGAAAGGAAGCTTCAAAACACCGGGGAGCTGTTTTTT.

The rearrangement links TRBV19 to TRBJ1-5, with 7 positions matching TRBD1. From germline, CDR1 is LNHDA and CDR2 SQIVND (reference sequence). This CDR3 has 13 residues. V trimming: 10 bases; J trimming: 7 bases; junction bases outside the gene matches: 10. CDR3 residues: CATGGRQGQPQHF. As DNA, the CDR3 is TGTGCCACCGGGGGCCGACAGGGCCAGCCCCAGCATTTT.

This clone showed up just once. The V gene is TRBV18, the J gene TRBJ1-6; no clear D. Per the germline V gene, CDR1 is KGHSH and CDR2 is LQKENI. The CDR3 is 12 residues long. Deletions cut 6 bases from V and 13 bases from J, with 13 bases between. DNA of the CDR3: TGTGCCAGCTCCCCCCCCCGAGGCCCCCTCCACTTT. Encoded protein: CASSPPRGPLHF.

The chain recombines TRBV29-1 with TRBJ2-5; no firm D call. The CDR3 consists of 12 residues. Germline V lookup: CDR1 SQVTM, CDR2 ANQGSEA. With 6 bases removed from V and 5 bases from J, the gap between germline ends came to 13 bases. The CDR3 DNA sequence: TGCAGCGTCTCTCAAACGGTGGAGACCCAGTACTTC. This encodes CSVSQTVETQYF. The full variable domain, rest sourced from reference TRBV29-1 and TRBJ2-5, is SAVISQKPSRDICQRGTSLTIQCQVDSQVTMMFWYRQQPGQSLTLIATANQGSEATYESGFVIDKFPISRPNLTFSTLTVSNMSPEDSSIYLCSVSQTVETQYFGPGTRLLVL.

V gene TRBV7-8 combines with J gene TRBJ2-7; 8 positions match TRBD1. In germline, CDR1 is SGHVS, CDR2 FQNEAQ. This CDR3 has 16 residues. Unmatched junction bases numbered 9, after V lost 2 bases and J lost 3 bases. In DNA form, the CDR3 reads TGTGCCAGCAGCTTACCCCCCCGGACAGGGAGCTACGAGCAGTACTTC. This sequence encodes CASSLPPRTGSYEQYF.

The chain recombines TRBV5-4 with TRBJ1-2; 7 nucleotides agree with TRBD1. This CDR3 has 15 residues. The germline V gene has CDR1 SGHNT and CDR2 YYREEE (reference sequence). The J segment lost 4 bases and the V segment lost 3 bases, leaving 9 bases of the junction unmatched. In DNA, the CDR3 is TGTGCCAGCAGCTCGATGGGACAGCAAACCTATGGCTACACCTTC. This translates into CASSSMGQQTYGYTF.

This clone appeared a few times. The V call is TRBV3-1 (or the pseudogene TRBV3-2), the J call TRBJ1-5; TRBD1 matches 7 bases. This CDR3 is 15 amino acids long. V trimming: 3 bases; J trimming: 0 bases; junction bases outside the gene matches: 2. CDR1 is LGHDT, CDR2 YNNKEL, per germline (reference sequence). In DNA form, the CDR3 reads TGTGCCAGCAGCCAGGGACAGTTTAGCAATCAGCCCCAGCATTTT. Translation: CASSQGQFSNQPQHF.

The rearrangement uses TRBV5-1 and TRBJ2-6, with D possibly being TRBD1 (6 bases). The germline V gene has CDR1 SGHRS and CDR2 YFSETQ. The CDR3 is 18 residues long. With 5 bases removed from V and 0 bases from J, the gap between germline ends came to 18 bases. CDR3 sequence (DNA): TGCGCCAGCAGGTATAATTCGGGACAAATCTCTGGGGCCAACGTCCTGACTTTC. Residues: CASRYNSGQISGANVLTF. Drawing the rest from reference TRBV5-1 and TRBJ2-6, the complete variable domain is KAGVTQTPRYLIKTRGQQVTLSCSPISGHRSVSWYQQTPGQGLQFLFEYFSETQRNKGNFPGRFSGRQFSNSRSEMNVSTLELGDSALYLCASRYNSGQISGANVLTFGAGSRLTVL.

The CDR3 coding sequence is TGTGCCAGCAGTTTCCGGGACACCGAGCAGTTCTTC. Its protein product is CASSFRDTEQFF. The chain combines TRBV12-3 or TRBV12-4 with TRBJ2-1; D is perhaps TRBD1 (6 bases). The CDR3 is made up of 12 amino acids. The ends were cut back, 3 bases at V and 10 bases at J, with 10 bases in the middle.